This TCR beta chain was documented in a study of T cell responses to AZD1222 COVID-19 vaccine (dated by TCRdb to about 2021). General notes on the study: AZD1222 recipients whose second dose came at about 4 weeks and those whose second dose came at about 12 weeks were combined into one group, since spike-specific TCR depth and breadth did not differ between the two schedules. Enrollment into the trials was organized by age into subgroups of 18-55, 56-69 and 70-plus years, and those subgroups contained approximately 160, 26 and 62 TCR-sequenced participants, respectively. TCR sequencing was performed for about 240 trial participants, of whom 207 were given two doses of AZD1222 and approximately 26 were given two doses of MenACWY control vaccine. The full study reports these points: In the small 56-69-year group, the increase in depth fell short of significance, most likely because of low power. Conclusions about previously exposed vaccinees are limited because only five to seven AZD1222 recipients were SARS-CoV-2 seropositive at baseline. Most participants were white British and females outnumbered males, and the authors suggested that clonal diversity may have been underestimated. After two AZD1222 doses, spike-specific TCR breadth and depth were significantly higher than at day 0 and than in MenACWY recipients. Reportedly, close to half of the unique spike-specific TCRs recognized epitopes lying outside the regions that are mutated in the B.1.351 and B.1.1.7 variants. The vaccine-associated CD4 TCRs covered the entire spike protein, and the dominant responses fell in regions 160-218 and 743-854. Because no samples from the day 14 peak response were available, repertoires could be characterized only after the peak T cell response.

The CDR3 regions of human TCRbeta chains were analyzed by immunosequencing. On the authors' methods: Repertoire TCRs were checked for matches against a reference library of SARS-CoV-2-specific TCRs that had been generated using the MIRA antigen-specificity platform. Breadth meant the fraction of unique TCRs that were SARS-CoV-2-associated, whereas depth meant the fraction of total T cells that were SARS-CoV-2-associated. Using the MIRA data, each spike-specific TCR was mapped to the spike region that the TCR reacts to and placed in a CD4 or CD8 class. Log10-transformed breadth and depth values were compared by one-way ANOVA with Sidak's multiple comparisons tests. TCRdb retrieved this table from immuneACCESS and kept in-frame rearrangements only. Not all clones are present; in checked studies, unresolved V genes account for under half, and no reason is known for the remainder. Clone size and V and J calls were adopted from that table, with D and trimming inferred from the DNA. The sample has roughly 150,000 clones on record, over 80% of them singletons. Less than 2.5% of the sample comes from the top ten.

The germline V gene gives CDR1 as MNHEY and CDR2 as SVGEGT. V gives up 6 bases and J gives up 2 bases, and the segment between their germline ends measures 10 bases. The CDR3 measures 13 amino acids from cysteine to phenylalanine. The entry retains the CDR3 DNA only, 39 bases that are in frame from base 1. On this clone: Its antigen is unknown. No base qualities exist here, and no much larger clone lies one base off it.

Taken with the paper, the label for time point translates to: baseline before first vaccination. Vaccinee samples were obtained from the UK trials COV001 and COV002, which included a single-blind randomized controlled phase 2/3 trial of AZD1222 (ChAdOx1 nCoV-19) in healthy adults. For TCRbeta chain sequencing, PBMC samples were collected from trial participants at day 0 and at day 28 after the second dose. This TCR was sampled from an adult in good health. This receptor chain uses TRBV6-2 or TRBV6-3 and TRBJ1-2; TRBD1 is possibly the D segment (6 matching bases). The sample was peripheral blood, taken on day 0 of AZD1222 vaccination. The DNA sequence is given as TGTGCCAGCAGCCCGACAGGAAACTATGGCTACACCTTC. Its amino acids are CASSPTGNYGYTF.